Below are 2 T cell receptor beta chains sequenced from a single sample in a study of blood T cells in healthy people across ages. A second about 7 to 12 cycle PCR used barcoded and J-beta primers. MiXCR, applied by TCRdb to the 5' RACE reads, yields one record per CDR3 protein. The sample has around 800,000 distinct CDR3 sequences; around half are singletons. The material sequenced was blood. These receptors all stem from a man older than 75 in good health.

This chain uses TRBV11-3 with TRBJ2-7; TRBD2 might be the D (5 bases). This CDR3 spans 16 amino acids. Germline lookup yields CDR1 SGHNT and CDR2 YENEEA. Deletions cut 0 bases from V and 0 bases from J, with 12 bases between. The CDR3 is CASSLERGNSSYEQYF. In nucleotides, the CDR3 is TGTGCCAGCAGCTTAGAAAGAGGGAACAGCTCCTACGAGCAGTACTTC.

The V and J genes are TRBV27 and TRBJ2-1, with D unresolved. Germline V gene data show CDR1 as MNHEY and CDR2 as SMNVEV (reference sequence). Trimming took 4 bases from V and 2 from J, leaving 6 bases between them. The CDR3 spans 13 residues. CDR3 nucleotides: TGTGCCAGCAGTTATTCCACCTACAATGAGCAGTTCTTC. It translates to CASSYSTYNEQFF.